Listed here are 21 T cell receptor beta chains from one sample, sequenced in a study of blood T cells in healthy people across ages. PCR was performed a second time for about 7 to 11 cycles using a sample-barcoded 5' primer and a J-beta primer mix. TCRdb recomputed calls from the 5' RACE reads with MiXCR, one row per CDR3 protein. The sample comprises approximately 960,000 distinct CDR3 sequences, about 27% of which are singletons, and about a tenth rests with the top ten. The same sample was also used in a study of T cells of mothers and their children.

The source material was blood. The origin of the receptors is a woman aged 40 to 50 in good health.

V is TRBV6-2 or TRBV6-3 and J is TRBJ2-7, with unresolved D. Germline V gene lookup returns CDR1 MNHEY and CDR2 SVGEGT. The CDR3 consists of 12 residues. V was pared by 0 bases and J by 5 bases, with 5 bases between. This CDR3 reads CASSYSKDEQYF. The CDR3, as DNA: TGTGCCAGCAGTTACTCGAAGGACGAGCAGTACTTC.

This clonotype was counted only a few times. The chain recombines TRBV9 with TRBJ1-6, with D hard to call. Germline-derived CDR1 and CDR2 are SGDLS and YYNGEE. V lost 3 bases, J lost 13 bases, and 11 bases lay in between. The CDR3 loop spans 12 amino acids. This CDR3 reads CASSAPPGPLHF. The DNA of the CDR3 is TGTGCCAGCAGCGCCCCACCGGGTCCCCTCCACTTT.

The chain employs TRBV4-1 and TRBJ2-3, with D perhaps matching TRBD2 (6 bases). CDR3 length equals 16 residues. From germline, CDR1 is MGHRA and CDR2 YSYEKL. Between the trimmed V and J ends, which lost 1 base and 0 bases, there was a span of 11 bases. CDR3 in DNA: TGCGCCAGCAGCCAAGCGGACTACGTTAGCACAGATACGCAGTATTTT. It encodes CASSQADYVSTDTQYF.

The chain has TRBV5-1 and TRBJ2-7, with D maybe TRBD2 (8 bases). V lost 4 bases to trimming and J lost 1 base, with 15 bases between them. The CDR3 is made up of 15 amino acids. Per germline, CDR1 SGHRS and CDR2 YFSETQ. The chain's CDR3 is CASSRDSGGSYEQYF. In nucleotides, the CDR3 is TGCGCCAGCAGCCGGGACAGCGGGGGATCCTACGAGCAGTACTTC.

This clonotype was recorded at least ten times. The CDR3 bases are TGTGCCAGCAGCGCCCCAGCGGGGGTTACGCAGTATTTT. Translating it yields CASSAPAGVTQYF. The genes are TRBV9 and TRBJ2-3; 8 nucleotides line up with TRBD2. CDR3 length: 13 residues. V was pared by 3 bases and J by 8 bases, with 5 bases of the junction left unmatched. The germline V gene encodes CDR1 SGDLS and CDR2 YYNGEE.

This rearrangement joins TRBV3-1 to TRBJ2-7, with 9 positions matching TRBD1. Germline V gene sequence: CDR1 LGHDT, CDR2 YNNKEL (reference sequence). Trimming removed 6 bases from V and 1 base from J; junction bases left unmatched: 7. The CDR3 has 15 amino acids. The chain's CDR3 is CASSRTGQGSYEQYF. CDR3 sequence (DNA): TGTGCCAGCAGTCGGACGGGACAGGGATCCTACGAGCAGTACTTC.

The rearrangement uses TRBV5-1 and TRBJ2-1; TRBD1 agrees at 9 bases. The CDR3 is 16 residues long. Germline values: CDR1 SGHRS, CDR2 YFSETQ. V dropped 2 bases and J dropped 6; count of bases not matched to a gene: 9. The chain's CDR3 is CASSFTGTGLVNEQFF. In DNA form, the CDR3 reads TGCGCCAGCAGCTTTACCGGGACAGGGTTGGTCAATGAGCAGTTCTTC.

The chain has TRBV3-1 and TRBJ1-5; possible D gene TRBD1, 5 bases. Trimming shortened V by 3 bases and J by 3 bases, and 18 bases separated the two germline ends. The CDR3 length is 17 residues. From germline, CDR1 is LGHDT and CDR2 YNNKEL (reference sequence). The CDR3 loop is CASSHSTEDGFNQPQHF. CDR3 nucleotide sequence: TGTGCCAGCAGCCACTCGACAGAGGATGGATTCAATCAGCCCCAGCATTTT.

This clonotype occurred a few times. Its ends do not fully match the called genes, so a read error is possible. V usage is TRBV4-2 and J usage is TRBJ1-5, with a possible D match to TRBD1 (5 bases). The CDR3 length is 15 residues. Germline-derived CDR1 and CDR2 are LGHNA and YNFKEQ. The chain's CDR3 is CTSSQDGGSDQPQHF. The CDR3 DNA reads as TGTACCAGCAGCCAAGACGGGGGGTCCGATCAGCCCCAGCATTTT.

The chain joins TRBV6-2 or TRBV6-3 to TRBJ2-1; 8 nucleotides agree with TRBD2. This CDR3 is built from 13 residues. V lost 7 bases, J lost 5 bases, and 4 bases stayed unmatched. CDR1 MNHEY and CDR2 SVGEGT come from the germline V gene. This chain's CDR3 is CASKAGGDNEQFF. For the CDR3, the DNA is TGTGCCAGCAAGGCGGGGGGCGACAATGAGCAGTTCTTC.

The chain carries TRBV19 and TRBJ2-7; tentatively, D is TRBD1 (5 bases). This CDR3 has 15 residues. The germline CDR1 and CDR2 sequences are LNHDA and SQIVND (reference sequence). Trimming stripped 11 bases from V and 3 bases from J, with 23 bases between. Here the CDR3 reads CACMTATSKIYEQYF. The CDR3 DNA reads TGTGCCTGTATGACAGCCACATCCAAGATCTACGAGCAGTACTTC.

The chain employs TRBV7-8 and TRBJ2-1, with D unresolved. Trimming shortened V by 8 bases and J by 3 bases, and 20 bases separated the two germline ends. CDR1 and CDR2 from the germline V gene are SGHVS and FQNEAQ. The CDR3 extends over 16 amino acids. The CDR3 DNA sequence: TGTGCCAGCCCTCGACCCGGATCCACGAACTACAATGAGCAGTTCTTC. Its translation: CASPRPGSTNYNEQFF.

Note on this clonotype: At one of its ends the junction is not consistent with the germline gene, which may arise from a read error. V is TRBV5-1 and J is TRBJ2-7, with D perhaps matching TRBD1 (5 bases). Germline assignment: CDR1 SGHRS and CDR2 YFSETQ. CDR3 length: 12 amino acids. The DNA of the CDR3 is TGCGCCAGCAGCCTCCAGGGCTACGAGCAGTGCTTC. It specifies CASSLQGYEQCF.

This chain links TRBV25-1 with TRBJ2-3, with D unresolved. The V gene's germline CDR1 is MGHDK and CDR2 SYGVNS. This CDR3 spans 13 amino acids. Trimming left V 7 bases short and J 2 bases short, with 10 bases between. This chain's CDR3 is CASTIPYTDTQYF. The CDR3 region has the DNA TGTGCCAGCACCATACCCTACACAGATACGCAGTATTTT.

This clonotype was detected a few times. A much more abundant neighbour one base away suggests this may be a read error. The rearrangement uses TRBV6-5 and TRBJ2-5; D is uncertain. There are 14 residues in the CDR3. V lost 7 bases and J 11 bases, leaving 23 bases between the germline ends. Germline loops: CDR1 MNHEY, CDR2 SVGAGI. The CDR3 nucleotides read TGTGCCAGCAAAACTAATTTTGGGGTCTACAAGCAGTACTTC. Its protein product is CASKTNFGVYKQYF.

The V call is TRBV9, the J call TRBJ2-5; TRBD1 agrees at 9 bases. The J call may not be correct, given that the DNA end is closer to TRBJ2-7. Germline values: CDR1 SGDLS, CDR2 YYNGEE. The CDR3 extends over 14 amino acids. The DNA for the CDR3 is TGTGCCAGCGACGACGGACAGGGGAGCTACGAGCAGTACTTC. The encoded protein is CASDDGQGSYEQYF.

The V call is TRBV28, the J call TRBJ1-2, with TRBD1 matching 8 bases. This CDR3 region has 14 residues. Per germline, CDR1 MDHEN and CDR2 SYDVKM. V lost 4 bases to trimming and J lost 5 bases; unmatched junction nucleotides: 6. CDR3 DNA sequence: TGTGCCAGCAGTTCCCAGGGGGCCTATTATGGCTACACCTTC. Translated: CASSSQGAYYGYTF.

Only a few counts were recorded for this clonotype. The chain carries TRBV28 and TRBJ1-6; 7 nucleotides line up with TRBD1. CDR3 size: 16 residues. Germline-derived CDR1 and CDR2 are MDHEN and SYDVKM. The trim removed 5 bases at V and 1 base at J, leaving 5 bases unmatched. This chain's CDR3 is CASSPSGQSYNSPLHF. The CDR3 nucleotides read TGTGCCAGCAGTCCTTCGGGACAGTCCTATAATTCACCCCTCCACTTT.

At least ten counts were recorded for this clonotype. The V call is TRBV10-3, the J call TRBJ1-2; the D is unclear. The ends were cut back, 4 bases at V and 8 bases at J, with 8 bases in the middle. CDR1 and CDR2 (germline): ENHRY, SYGVKD. This CDR3 spans 11 amino acids. The CDR3 here is CAISGGGGYTF. CDR3 nucleotide sequence: TGTGCCATCAGTGGAGGTGGCGGCTACACCTTC.

This chain links TRBV11-2 with TRBJ1-4; 7 positions agree with TRBD1. This CDR3 region has 15 residues. Trimming at V came to 5 bases and at J to 3 bases, leaving 6 bases not matched to a gene. Looked up from germline, CDR1 is SGHAT and CDR2 is FQNNGV. CDR3 amino acids: CASSLSTGSNEKLFF. The CDR3, as DNA: TGTGCCAGCAGCCTATCGACAGGGTCTAATGAAAAACTGTTTTTT.

Notes on this clonotype: Here the CDR3 omits its conserved ending phenylalanine or tryptophan, so a read error is the likely source. The rearrangement links TRBV29-1 to TRBJ2-2; 9 nucleotides line up with TRBD2. Germline assignment: CDR1 SQVTM and CDR2 ANQGSEA. The CDR3 has 14 residues. V trimming: 4 bases; J trimming: 4 bases; junction bases outside the gene matches: 4. The CDR3 bases are TGCAGCGTTGGGAGCGGGGGGACCACCGGGGAGCTGTTTGTT. This sequence encodes CSVGSGGTTGELFV.